Given below is one TCR beta chain in context. Antigen specificity is unknown. The sample belongs to a study of HIV-infected patients and healthy controls. Regarding the study as a whole: Eight alpha and eight beta V genes differed significantly in mean usage between HIV-infected patients and controls. HIV-infected patients shared fewer CDR3 sequences between individuals than healthy controls.

All unsorted peripheral T cells were captured because whole blood was used without fractionation. V was shortened by 2 bases and J by 6 bases, with 6 bases between the two germline ends. Germline assignment: CDR1 SGHDT and CDR2 YYEEEE. The CDR3 is 12 residues long. cDNA was made from around 0.5 ug RNA using alpha and beta constant primers. Each of the alpha and beta chains got its own library through chain-specific third strand synthesis with indices. The library had 12-nucleotide molecular identifiers formed by two random hexamers joined together. MiXCR, applied by TCRdb to the 5' RACE reads, yields one record per CDR3 protein. The repertoire includes several thousand distinct CDR3 sequences, 8% to 9.5% of them detected once, and about 32% sits in the top ten.

Specimen: blood, collected before antiretroviral therapy. This clonotype was obtained from an adult with HIV infection. The donor label of this sample is uncertain. The rearrangement uses TRBV5-6 and TRBJ1-5; no definite D call. The DNA for the CDR3 is TGTGCCAGCAGCTTTTATGGTCAGCCCCAGCATTTT. It yields the protein CASSFYGQPQHF. Full variable domain (outside the CDR3, taken from reference TRBV5-6 and TRBJ1-5): DAGVTQSPTHLIKTRGQQVTLRCSPKSGHDTVSWYQQALGQGPQFIFQYYEEEERQRGNFPDRFSGHQFPNYSSELNVNALLLGDSALYLCASSFYGQPQHFGDGTRLSIL.